This TCR beta chain was documented in a study of blood T cell repertoires in COVID-19. On the study more broadly: Spain, Italy and the United States supplied samples that represented acute and convalescent COVID-19. In each case, the material was cDNA or gDNA derived from T cells, B-cell-depleted T cells, or PBMCs.

Authors' processing steps: Scientists estimated how many nucleated cells there were by amplifying reference gene primers. Method: immunoSEQ multiplex PCR; TCRdb's copy keeps in-frame clones and lacks some. V and J calls and clone size come straight from that table; D and trimming were deduced from the DNA. The table includes a few hundred thousand clones, approximately 90% detected once. The ends were cut back, 5 bases at V and 2 bases at J, with 13 bases in the middle. The germline V gene has CDR1 MDHEN and CDR2 SYDVKM. The CDR3 runs 15 residues. The sequence was obtained from a man aged 25-40 years with acute or convalescent COVID-19. The source material was peripheral blood. This sequence joins TRBV28 and TRBJ2-1; D unresolved. The CDR3 DNA reads as TGTGCCAGCAGTCCGCTTGCGGTTACCTACAATGAGCAGTTCTTC. It yields the protein CASSPLAVTYNEQFF. Together with reference TRBV28 and TRBJ2-1, the CDR3 gives the full variable domain: DVKVTQSSRYLVKRTGEKVFLECVQDMDHENMFWYRQDPGLGLRLIYFSYDVKMKEKGDIPEGYSVSREKKERFSLILESASTNQTSMYLCASSPLAVTYNEQFFGPGTRLTVL.